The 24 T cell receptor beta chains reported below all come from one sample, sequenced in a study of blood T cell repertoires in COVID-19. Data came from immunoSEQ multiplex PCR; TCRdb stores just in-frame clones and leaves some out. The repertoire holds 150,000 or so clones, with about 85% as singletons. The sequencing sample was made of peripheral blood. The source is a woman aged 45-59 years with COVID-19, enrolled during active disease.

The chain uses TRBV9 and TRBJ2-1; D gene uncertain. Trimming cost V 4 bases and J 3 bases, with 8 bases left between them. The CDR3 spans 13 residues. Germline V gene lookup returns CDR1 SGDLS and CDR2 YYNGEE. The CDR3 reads CASSSGIYNEQFF. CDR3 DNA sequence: TGTGCCAGCAGCTCCGGTATCTACAATGAGCAGTTCTTC. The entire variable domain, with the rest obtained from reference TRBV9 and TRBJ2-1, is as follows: DSGVTQTPKHLITATGQRVTLRCSPRSGDLSVYWYQQSLDQGLQFLIQYYNGEERAKGNILERFSAQQFPDLHSELNLSSLELGDSALYFCASSSGIYNEQFFGPGTRLTVL.

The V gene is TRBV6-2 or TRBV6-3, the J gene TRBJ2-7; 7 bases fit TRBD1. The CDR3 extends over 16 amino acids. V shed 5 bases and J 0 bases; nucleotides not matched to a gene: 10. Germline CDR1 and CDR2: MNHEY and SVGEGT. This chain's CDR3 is CASSLRRTGSSYEQYF. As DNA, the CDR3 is TGTGCCAGCAGTCTAAGGAGGACAGGAAGCTCCTACGAGCAGTACTTC.

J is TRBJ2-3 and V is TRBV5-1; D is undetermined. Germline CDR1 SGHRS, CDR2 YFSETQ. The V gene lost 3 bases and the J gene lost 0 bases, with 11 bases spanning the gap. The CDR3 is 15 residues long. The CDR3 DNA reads TGCGCCAGCAGCTCAAATTCACTTAGCACAGATACGCAGTATTTT. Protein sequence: CASSSNSLSTDTQYF.

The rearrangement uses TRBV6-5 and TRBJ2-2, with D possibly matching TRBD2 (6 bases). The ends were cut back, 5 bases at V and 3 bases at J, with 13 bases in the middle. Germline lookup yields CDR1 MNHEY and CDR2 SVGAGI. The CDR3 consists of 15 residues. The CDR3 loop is CASSIGRGDTGELFF. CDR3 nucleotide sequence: TGTGCCAGCAGTATCGGGCGGGGCGACACCGGGGAGCTGTTTTTT.

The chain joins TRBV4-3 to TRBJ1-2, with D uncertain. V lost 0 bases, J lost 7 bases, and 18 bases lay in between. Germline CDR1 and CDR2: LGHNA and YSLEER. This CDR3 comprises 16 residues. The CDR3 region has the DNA TGCGCCAGCAGCCAAGAATCTCAGGTCGGGATTTCTGGCTACACCTTC. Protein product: CASSQESQVGISGYTF.

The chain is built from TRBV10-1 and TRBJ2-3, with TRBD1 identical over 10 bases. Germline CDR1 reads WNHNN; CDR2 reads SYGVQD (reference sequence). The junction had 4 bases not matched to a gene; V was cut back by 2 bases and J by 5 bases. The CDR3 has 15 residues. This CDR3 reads CASSETGTGVDTQYF. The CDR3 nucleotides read TGCGCCAGCAGTGAGACCGGGACAGGGGTAGATACGCAGTATTTT.

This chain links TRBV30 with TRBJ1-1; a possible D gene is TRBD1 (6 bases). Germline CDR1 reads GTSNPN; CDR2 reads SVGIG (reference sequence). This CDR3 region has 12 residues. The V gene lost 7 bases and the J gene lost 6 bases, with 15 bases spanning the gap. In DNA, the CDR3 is TGTGCCTTCCGGGACATTCCATCTGAAGCTTTCTTT. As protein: CAFRDIPSEAFF.

CDR3 DNA sequence: TGTGCCAGCTCACGCGGACAGGACGGCAATCAGCCCCAGCATTTT. It yields the protein CASSRGQDGNQPQHF. The J gene is TRBJ1-5, the V gene TRBV18, with 7 positions matching TRBD1. In germline, CDR1 is KGHSH, CDR2 LQKENI. The V segment lost 4 bases and the J segment 2 bases; nucleotides outside the gene matches: 5. The length of the CDR3 is 15 residues.

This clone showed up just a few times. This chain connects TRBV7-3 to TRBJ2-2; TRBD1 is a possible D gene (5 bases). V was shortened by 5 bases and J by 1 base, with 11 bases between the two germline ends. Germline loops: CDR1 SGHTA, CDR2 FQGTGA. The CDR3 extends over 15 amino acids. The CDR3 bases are TGTGCCAGCAGCCGCCTAGGGGAGAACACCGGGGAGCTGTTTTTT. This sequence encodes CASSRLGENTGELFF.

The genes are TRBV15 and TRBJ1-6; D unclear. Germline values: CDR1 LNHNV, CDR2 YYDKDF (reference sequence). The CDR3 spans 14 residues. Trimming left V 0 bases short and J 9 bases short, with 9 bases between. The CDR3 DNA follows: TGTGCCACCAGCAGAGATCGGTCGGGTTCACCCCTCCACTTT. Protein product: CATSRDRSGSPLHF.

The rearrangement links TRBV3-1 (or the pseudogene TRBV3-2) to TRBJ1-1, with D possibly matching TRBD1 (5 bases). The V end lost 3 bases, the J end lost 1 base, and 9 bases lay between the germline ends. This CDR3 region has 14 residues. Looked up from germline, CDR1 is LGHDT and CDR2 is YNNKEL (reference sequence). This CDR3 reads CASSHRDRNTEAFF. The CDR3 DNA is TGTGCCAGCAGCCACCGAGACAGGAACACTGAAGCTTTCTTT.

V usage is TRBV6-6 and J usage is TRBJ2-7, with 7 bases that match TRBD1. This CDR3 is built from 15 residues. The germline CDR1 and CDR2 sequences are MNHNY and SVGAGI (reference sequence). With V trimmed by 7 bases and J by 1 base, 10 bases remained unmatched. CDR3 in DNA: TGTGCCAGCACCCTCGGGACAGCGGTATCCTACGAGCAGTACTTC. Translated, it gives CASTLGTAVSYEQYF.

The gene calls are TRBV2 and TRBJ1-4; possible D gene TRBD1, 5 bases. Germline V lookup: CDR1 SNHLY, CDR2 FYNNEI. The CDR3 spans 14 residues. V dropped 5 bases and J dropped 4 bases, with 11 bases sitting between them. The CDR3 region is CASSPQGSNEKLFF. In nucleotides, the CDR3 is TGTGCCAGCAGTCCGCAGGGCAGTAATGAAAAACTGTTTTTT.

In DNA form, the CDR3 reads TGTGCCAGCAGGATCAGGGGGCGAGAGACTGAAGCTTTCTTT. Its translation is CASRIRGRETEAFF. The V call is TRBV6-6, the J call TRBJ1-1; TRBD1 agrees at 8 bases. Per germline, CDR1 MNHNY and CDR2 SVGAGI (reference sequence). The CDR3 is 14 residues long. The trim removed 6 bases at V and 5 bases at J, leaving 8 bases unmatched.

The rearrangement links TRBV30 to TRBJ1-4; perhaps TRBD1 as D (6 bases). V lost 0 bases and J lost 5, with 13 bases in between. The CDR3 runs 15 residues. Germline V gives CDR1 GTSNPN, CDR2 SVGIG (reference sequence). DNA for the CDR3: TGTGCCTGGAGTGTAAGGCAGGGGTGGAATGAAAAACTGTTTTTT. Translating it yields CAWSVRQGWNEKLFF.

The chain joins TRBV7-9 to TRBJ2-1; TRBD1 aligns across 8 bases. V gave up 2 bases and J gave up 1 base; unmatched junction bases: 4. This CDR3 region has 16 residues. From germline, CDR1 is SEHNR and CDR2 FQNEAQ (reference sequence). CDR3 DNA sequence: TGTGCCAGCAGCTTAAGGCAGGGGGCTTCCTACAATGAGCAGTTCTTC. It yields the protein CASSLRQGASYNEQFF.

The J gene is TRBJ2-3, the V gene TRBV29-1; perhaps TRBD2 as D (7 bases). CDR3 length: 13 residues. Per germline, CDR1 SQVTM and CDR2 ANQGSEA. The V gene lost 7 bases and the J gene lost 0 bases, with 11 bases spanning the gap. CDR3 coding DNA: TGCAGCGGCGCGGGGGCCAGCACAGATACGCAGTATTTT. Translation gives CSGAGASTDTQYF.

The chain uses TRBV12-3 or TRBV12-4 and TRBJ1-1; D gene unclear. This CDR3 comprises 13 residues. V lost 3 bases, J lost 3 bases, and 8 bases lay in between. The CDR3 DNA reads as TGTGCCAGCAGTTTTACCACTGACACTGAAGCTTTCTTT. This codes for CASSFTTDTEAFF.

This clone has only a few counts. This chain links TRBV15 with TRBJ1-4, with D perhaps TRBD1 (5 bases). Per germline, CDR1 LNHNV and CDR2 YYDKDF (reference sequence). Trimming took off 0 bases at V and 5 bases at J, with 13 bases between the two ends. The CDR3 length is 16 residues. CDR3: CATSRELAGQNEKLFF. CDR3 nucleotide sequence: TGTGCCACCAGCAGAGAATTGGCAGGGCAAAATGAAAAACTGTTTTTT.

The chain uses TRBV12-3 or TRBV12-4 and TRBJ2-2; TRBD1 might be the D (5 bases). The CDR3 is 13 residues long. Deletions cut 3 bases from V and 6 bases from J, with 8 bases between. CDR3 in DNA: TGTGCCAGCAGTTTTAAAGGGGCCGGGGAGCTGTTTTTT. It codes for CASSFKGAGELFF.

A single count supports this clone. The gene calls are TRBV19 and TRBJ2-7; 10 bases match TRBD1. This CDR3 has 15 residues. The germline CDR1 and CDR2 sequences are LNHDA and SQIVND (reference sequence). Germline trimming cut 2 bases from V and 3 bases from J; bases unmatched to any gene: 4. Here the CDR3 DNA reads TGTGCCAGTAGTATAAGTGGGACAGGGGTCTACGAGCAGTACTTC. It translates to CASSISGTGVYEQYF. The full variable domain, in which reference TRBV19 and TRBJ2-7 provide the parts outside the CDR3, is DGGITQSPKYLFRKEGQNVTLSCEQNLNHDAMYWYRQDPGQGLRLIYYSQIVNDFQKGDIAEGYSVSREKKESFPLTVTSAQKNPTAFYLCASSISGTGVYEQYFGPGTRLTVT.

In DNA, the CDR3 is TGTGCCAGCAGCCACGGGAGTAGGGAAAAACTGTTTTTT. Its protein is CASSHGSREKLFF. V is TRBV3-1 (or the pseudogene TRBV3-2) and J is TRBJ1-4; D unresolved. The germline CDR1 and CDR2 sequences are LGHDT and YNNKEL (reference sequence). V shed 3 bases and J shed 8 bases, with 10 bases lying between them. The CDR3 loop spans 13 amino acids.

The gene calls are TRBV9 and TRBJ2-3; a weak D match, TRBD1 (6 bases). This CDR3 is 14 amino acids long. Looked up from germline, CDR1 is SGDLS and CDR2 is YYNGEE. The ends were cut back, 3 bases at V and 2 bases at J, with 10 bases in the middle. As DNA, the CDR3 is TGTGCCAGCAGCGCGACAGGTTTCACAGATACGCAGTATTTT. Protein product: CASSATGFTDTQYF.

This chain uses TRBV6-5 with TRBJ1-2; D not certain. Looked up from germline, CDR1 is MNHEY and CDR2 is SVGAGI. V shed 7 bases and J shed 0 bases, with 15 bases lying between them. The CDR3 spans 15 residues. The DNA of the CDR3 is TGTGCCAGCACCCCCGTTGGAGGGTCTAACTATGGCTACACCTTC. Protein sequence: CASTPVGGSNYGYTF.